The 13 T cell receptor beta chains in this list originate from one sample, sequenced in a study of OX40 agonist ivuxolimab in advanced cancers. Receptor amplification or capture employed the immunoSEQ multiplex PCR assay. TCRdb retrieved this table from immuneACCESS and kept in-frame rearrangements only. Not all clones are present; in checked studies, unresolved V genes account for under half, and no reason is known for the remainder. Recorded for this sample are 60,000 to 90,000 clones; 90% of them occurred a single time. The ten largest clonotypes hold under 0.4% of the sample. The sequencing here drew on CD4+ or CD8+ T cells sorted from blood, taken in a trial of the OX40 agonist ivuxolimab. These receptors were obtained from an adult with an advanced solid tumor such as melanoma, head and neck, liver or kidney cancer.

The chain joins TRBV4-2 to TRBJ1-5; the D gene is possibly TRBD1 (6 bases). CDR1 is LGHNA, CDR2 YNFKEQ, per germline. Trimming stripped 1 base from V and 2 bases from J, with 15 bases between. This CDR3 has 17 amino acids. The CDR3 nucleotides are TGTGCCAGCAGCCAAGTTCGTCAGGGGACTGGCAATCAGCCCCAGCATTTT. It translates to CASSQVRQGTGNQPQHF.

The chain employs TRBV6-1 and TRBJ1-5; 7 nucleotides align to TRBD1. The germline CDR1 and CDR2 sequences are MNHNS and SASEGT. V gave up 6 bases and J gave up 2 bases; unmatched junction bases: 7. There are 15 residues in the CDR3. This CDR3 reads CASREDRLGNQPQHF. For the CDR3, the DNA is TGTGCCAGCAGGGAGGACAGGTTAGGCAATCAGCCCCAGCATTTT.

The rearrangement links TRBV19 to TRBJ2-5, with D possibly matching TRBD1 (6 bases). Germline V CDR1 and CDR2: LNHDA, SQIVND (reference sequence). The CDR3 length is 15 residues. V lost 2 bases to trimming and J lost 5 bases, with 15 bases between them. The CDR3: CASSIMGASLETQYF. CDR3 coding DNA: TGTGCCAGTAGTATAATGGGGGCCTCCCTGGAGACCCAGTACTTC.

The chain joins TRBV5-1 to TRBJ2-2; D is uncertain. CDR1 and CDR2 (germline): SGHRS, YFSETQ. V was pared by 0 bases and J by 1 base, with 13 bases between. CDR3 size: 17 residues. Written as DNA, the CDR3 is TGCGCCAGCAGCTTGGACGCTAGGGTCGTGAACACCGGGGAGCTGTTTTTT. Protein product: CASSLDARVVNTGELFF.

The chain has TRBV7-8 and TRBJ1-1; tentative D call: TRBD1 (6 bases). CDR1 is SGHVS, CDR2 FQNEAQ, per germline. With 2 bases removed from V and 5 bases from J, the gap between germline ends came to 18 bases. CDR3 length: 16 amino acids. The CDR3 is CASSLREGGKETEAFF. The CDR3 DNA is TGTGCCAGCAGCTTAAGGGAGGGGGGTAAGGAGACTGAAGCTTTCTTT.

This chain links TRBV11-2 with TRBJ1-1, with a possible D match to TRBD1 (5 bases). V was pared by 1 base and J by 6 bases, with 9 bases between. The germline gives CDR1 SGHAT, CDR2 FQNNGV. The CDR3 totals 13 residues. The CDR3 loop is CASSLAGFAEAFF. In DNA, the CDR3 is TGTGCCAGCAGCTTAGCAGGGTTCGCTGAAGCTTTCTTT.

The rearrangement links TRBV9 to TRBJ2-4, with D perhaps matching TRBD2 (6 bases). Trimming removed 2 bases at V and 8 bases at J, with 14 bases between. Germline CDR1 reads SGDLS; CDR2 reads YYNGEE. CDR3 length equals 14 residues. The CDR3 coding sequence is TGTGCCAGCAGCGTGGGGGGTACCGTTGACATTCAGTACTTC. Protein sequence: CASSVGGTVDIQYF.

The gene calls are TRBV11-3 and TRBJ2-3, with D hard to call. The V gene lost 3 bases and the J gene lost 1 base, with 8 bases spanning the gap. The CDR3 contains 14 residues. Germline CDR1 and CDR2: SGHNT and YENEEA. CDR3 protein: CASSFGGRTDTQYF. The CDR3 DNA follows: TGTGCCAGCAGCTTCGGCGGACGCACAGATACGCAGTATTTT.

This sequence joins TRBV10-3 and TRBJ1-5, with no clear D. This CDR3 has 15 residues. CDR1 is ENHRY and CDR2 is SYGVKD in the germline V gene. V lost 3 bases and J lost 2, with 11 bases in between. This CDR3 reads CAISDGGLGNQPQHF. The CDR3 nucleotides read TGTGCCATCAGTGACGGCGGGCTGGGCAATCAGCCCCAGCATTTT.

The J gene is TRBJ1-2, the V gene TRBV7-2; D not resolved. The CDR3 length is 13 residues. Germline V lookup: CDR1 SGHTA, CDR2 FQGNSA. The germline V and J ends were trimmed by 2 bases and 6 bases, with 10 bases remaining between them. The CDR3 region has the DNA TGTGCCAGCAGCTTACGGAGGGTGGATGGCTACACCTTC. The encoded protein is CASSLRRVDGYTF.

The V call is TRBV11-2, the J call TRBJ2-7; TRBD2 matches at 11 bases. Per the germline V gene, CDR1 is SGHAT and CDR2 is FQNNGV. V trimming: 2 bases; J trimming: 3 bases; junction bases outside the gene matches: 3. CDR3 length: 15 residues. The CDR3 here is CASSLLAGGLYEQYF. The CDR3 DNA reads as TGTGCCAGCAGCTTACTAGCGGGGGGACTCTACGAGCAGTACTTC.

The V call is TRBV6-6, the J call TRBJ1-1, with D perhaps TRBD1 (5 bases). In germline, CDR1 is MNHNY, CDR2 SVGAGI (reference sequence). Trimming left V 8 bases short and J 1 base short, with 11 bases between. CDR3 size: 13 residues. This CDR3 is CASGIQENTEAFF. In DNA, the CDR3 is TGTGCCAGCGGAATACAGGAGAACACTGAAGCTTTCTTT.

This clone has a handful of counts. V usage is TRBV6-5 and J usage is TRBJ1-1; D unresolved. V lost 7 bases, J lost 1 base, and 13 bases lay in between. The CDR3 sequence is 14 residues long. Per germline, CDR1 MNHEY and CDR2 SVGAGI. The CDR3 DNA is TGTGCCAGCAACTCGCCGGTCAAGAACACTGAAGCTTTCTTT. Protein product: CASNSPVKNTEAFF.